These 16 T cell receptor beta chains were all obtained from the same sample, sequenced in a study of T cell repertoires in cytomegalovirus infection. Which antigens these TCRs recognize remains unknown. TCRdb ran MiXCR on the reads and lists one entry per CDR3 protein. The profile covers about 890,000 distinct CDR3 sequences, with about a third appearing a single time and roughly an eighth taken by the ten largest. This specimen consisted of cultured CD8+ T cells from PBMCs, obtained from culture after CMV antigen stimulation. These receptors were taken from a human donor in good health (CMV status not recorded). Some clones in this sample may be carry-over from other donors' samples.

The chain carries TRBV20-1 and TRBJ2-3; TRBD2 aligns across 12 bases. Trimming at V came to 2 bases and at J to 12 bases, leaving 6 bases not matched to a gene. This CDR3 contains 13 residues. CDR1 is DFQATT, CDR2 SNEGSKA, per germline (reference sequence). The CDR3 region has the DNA TGCAGTGCTAGACCTCTAGCGGGGGGGCCCCAGTATTTT. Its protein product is CSARPLAGGPQYF.

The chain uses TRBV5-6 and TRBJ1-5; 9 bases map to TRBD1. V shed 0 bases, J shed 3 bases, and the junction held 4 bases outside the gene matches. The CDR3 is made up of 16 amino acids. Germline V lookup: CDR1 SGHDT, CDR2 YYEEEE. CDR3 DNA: TGTGCCAGCAGCTTGGGTGGACAGGGGATCAATCAGCCCCAGCATTTT. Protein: CASSLGGQGINQPQHF.

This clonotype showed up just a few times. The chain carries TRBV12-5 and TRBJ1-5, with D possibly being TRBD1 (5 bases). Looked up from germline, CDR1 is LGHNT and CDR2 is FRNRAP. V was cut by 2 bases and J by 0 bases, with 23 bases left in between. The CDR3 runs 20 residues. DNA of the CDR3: TGTGCTAGTGGTTTGTCCCTGAGAGGTAGGGGAGTGTATAGCAATCAGCCCCAGCATTTT. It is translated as CASGLSLRGRGVYSNQPQHF.

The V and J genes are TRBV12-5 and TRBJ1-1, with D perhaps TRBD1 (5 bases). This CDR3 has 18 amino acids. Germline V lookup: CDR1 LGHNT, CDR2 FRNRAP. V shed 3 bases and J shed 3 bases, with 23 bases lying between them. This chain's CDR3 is CASGLSHRSTRPDTEAFF. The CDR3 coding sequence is TGTGCTAGTGGTTTATCCCACAGGTCGACCCGCCCGGACACTGAAGCTTTCTTT. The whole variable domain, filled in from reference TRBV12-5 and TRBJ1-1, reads DARVTQTPRHKVTEMGQEVTMRCQPILGHNTVFWYRQTMMQGLELLAYFRNRAPLDDSGMPKDRFSAEMPDATLATLKIQPSEPRDSAVYFCASGLSHRSTRPDTEAFFGQGTRLTVV.

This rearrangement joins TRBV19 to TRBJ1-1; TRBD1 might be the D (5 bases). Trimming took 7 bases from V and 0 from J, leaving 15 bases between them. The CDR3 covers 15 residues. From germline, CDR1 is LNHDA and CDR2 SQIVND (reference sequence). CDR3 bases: TGTGCCAGTACCCTGGGGGGAAGGATGAACACTGAAGCTTTCTTT. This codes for CASTLGGRMNTEAFF.

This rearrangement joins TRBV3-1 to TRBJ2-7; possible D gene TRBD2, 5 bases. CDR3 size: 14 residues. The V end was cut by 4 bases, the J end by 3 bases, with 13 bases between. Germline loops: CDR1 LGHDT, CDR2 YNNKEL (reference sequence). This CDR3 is CASSLRRTYYEQYF. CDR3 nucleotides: TGTGCCAGCAGCCTGAGGCGGACTTACTACGAGCAGTACTTC.

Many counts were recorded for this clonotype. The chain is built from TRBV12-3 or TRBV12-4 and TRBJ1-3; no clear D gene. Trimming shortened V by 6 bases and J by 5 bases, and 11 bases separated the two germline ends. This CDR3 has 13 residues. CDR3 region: CASRPSTRNTIYF. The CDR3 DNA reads TGTGCCAGCAGACCTTCGACAAGAAACACCATATATTTT.

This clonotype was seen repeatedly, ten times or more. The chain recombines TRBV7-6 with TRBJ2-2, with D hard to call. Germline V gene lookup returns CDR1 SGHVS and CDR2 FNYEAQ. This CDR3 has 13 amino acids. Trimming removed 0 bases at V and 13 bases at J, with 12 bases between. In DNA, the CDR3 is TGTGCCAGCAGCTTAGCGCTAGGAGACGGGCTGTTTTTT. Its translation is CASSLALGDGLFF.

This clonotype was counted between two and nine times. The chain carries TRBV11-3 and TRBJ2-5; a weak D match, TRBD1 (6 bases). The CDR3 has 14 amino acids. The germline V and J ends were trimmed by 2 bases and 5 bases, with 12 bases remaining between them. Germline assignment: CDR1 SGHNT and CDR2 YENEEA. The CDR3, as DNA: TGTGCCAGCAGCTTACCAGGGGATGGGGAGACCCAGTACTTC. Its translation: CASSLPGDGETQYF.

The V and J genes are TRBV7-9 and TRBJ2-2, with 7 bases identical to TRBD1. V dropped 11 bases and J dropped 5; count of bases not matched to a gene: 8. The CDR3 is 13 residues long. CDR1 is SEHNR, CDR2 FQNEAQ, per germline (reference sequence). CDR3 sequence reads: CAPERGRTGELFF. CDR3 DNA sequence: TGTGCCCCGGAAAGGGGGCGGACCGGGGAGCTGTTTTTT.

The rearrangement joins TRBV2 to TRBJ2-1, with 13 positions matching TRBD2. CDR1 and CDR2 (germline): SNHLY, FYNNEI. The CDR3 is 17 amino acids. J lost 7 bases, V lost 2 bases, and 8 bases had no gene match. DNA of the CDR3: TGTGCCAGCAGTGAATCCGAGACTAGCGGGGGGCCTAATGAGCAGTTCTTC. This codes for CASSESETSGGPNEQFF.

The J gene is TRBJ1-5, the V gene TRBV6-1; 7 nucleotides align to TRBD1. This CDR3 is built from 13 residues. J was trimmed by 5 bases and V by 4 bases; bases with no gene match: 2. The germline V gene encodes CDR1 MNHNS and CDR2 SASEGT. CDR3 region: CASSVGGYQPQHF. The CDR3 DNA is TGTGCCAGCAGTGTAGGGGGCTATCAGCCCCAGCATTTT.

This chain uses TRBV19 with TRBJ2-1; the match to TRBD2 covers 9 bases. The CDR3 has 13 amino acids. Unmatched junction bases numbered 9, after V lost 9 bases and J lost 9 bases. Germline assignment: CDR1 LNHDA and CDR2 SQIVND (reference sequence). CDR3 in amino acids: CASHSRGGSEQFF. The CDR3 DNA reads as TGTGCCAGCCACTCGCGGGGGGGCAGTGAGCAGTTCTTC. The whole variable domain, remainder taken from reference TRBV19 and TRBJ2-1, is DGGITQSPKYLFRKEGQNVTLSCEQNLNHDAMYWYRQDPGQGLRLIYYSQIVNDFQKGDIAEGYSVSREKKESFPLTVTSAQKNPTAFYLCASHSRGGSEQFFGPGTRLTVL.

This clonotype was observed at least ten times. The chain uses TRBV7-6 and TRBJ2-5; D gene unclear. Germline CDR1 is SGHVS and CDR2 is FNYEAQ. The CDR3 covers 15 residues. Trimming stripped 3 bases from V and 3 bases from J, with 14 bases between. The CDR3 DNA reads TGTGCCAGCAGCTTCTTGGCGATGGGGAAAGAGACCCAGTACTTC. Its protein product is CASSFLAMGKETQYF.

The CDR3 loop is CASRKGGGTELYRNQPQHF. DNA for the CDR3: TGTGCCAGTAGGAAAGGGGGGGGGACAGAATTATACCGCAATCAGCCCCAGCATTTT. The chain links TRBV19 to TRBJ1-5, with 7 bases identical to TRBD1. The V and J ends lost 6 bases and 2 bases, in that order; junction bases with no gene match: 19. This CDR3 contains 19 residues. CDR1 and CDR2 (germline): LNHDA, SQIVND (reference sequence).

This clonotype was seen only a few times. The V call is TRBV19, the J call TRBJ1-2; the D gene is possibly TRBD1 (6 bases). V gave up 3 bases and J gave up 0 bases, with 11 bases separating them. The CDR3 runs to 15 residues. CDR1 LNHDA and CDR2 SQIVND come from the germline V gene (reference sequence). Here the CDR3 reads CASSMVDRTNYGYTF. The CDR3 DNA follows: TGTGCCAGTAGTATGGTGGACAGAACTAACTATGGCTACACCTTC.